This T cell receptor beta chain was captured in a study of beta chain features in type 1 diabetes (dated by TCRdb to the late 2010s). Broadly, across the study: Mean age, gender distribution, total cell number and subset yield did not differ between patients and healthy donors. Whereas all 30 or so donors provided naive and central memory subsets, regulatory and stem cell-like memory subsets were isolated from just 8 patients and roughly 8 healthy donors. The study compared TCRB repertoires of sorted circulating CD4+ T cell subsets between recently diagnosed type 1 diabetes patients and matched healthy donors. A total of 85 million to 140 million sorted cells were examined across all samples, and a strong correlation was observed between cell number per subset and RNA yield. The investigation overall reported the following: At VDJ recombination sites, patients with type 1 diabetes made fewer insertions and deleted more nucleotides, a pattern implying thymic rearrangement abnormalities. Naive, central memory and regulatory TCRB repertoires appeared to be more similar among patients than among healthy donors. Only small numbers of individuals were included in the HLA sub-analyses, which left unresolved whether HLA type had any influence on TCRB rearrangement. Because cDNA rather than genomic DNA was sequenced, highly expressing activated cells could have been over-represented, although no difference in activation and CD3 levels was found between groups. In all four CD4+ subsets, TCRB CDR3 length was moderately but significantly shorter in type 1 diabetes patients. PCR might favor shorter templates, but patient and control samples were amplified and corrected together, so any skew would affect both groups equally.

All of the isolated RNA was reverse transcribed with the High Capacity cDNA Reverse Transcription Kit, so expressed TCRB transcripts were sequenced. Deep immunoSEQ sequencing was performed on naive, central memory and regulatory T cell samples, with an average of roughly 3.6 million total reads per sample. Sorted cells were lysed in RLT buffer and RNA was extracted with DNase-treated RNeasy Micro or Mini kits, depending on cell number. To prevent cross-contamination, each cell subset was processed individually, whereas patient and healthy donor samples were processed jointly. Using the immunoSEQ multiplex PCR, TCRB sequences were amplified from cDNA into 87-bp fragments spanning the CDR3 region. The amplicons were sequenced using the Illumina HiSeq platform. In the authors' own workflow: PCR bias was computationally corrected using synthetic template baselines, reads within Hamming distance 2 were collapsed, and singletons that could not be merged were discarded. Reads were aligned against IMGT to assign V, D and J genes, CDR3 length and insertions or deletions at six rearrangement sites. Within each subset, clonotype counts were normalized to the number of sorted cells before true diversity and Gini coefficients were calculated with the tcR R package. The overlap coefficient, calculated on TCRB nucleotide sequences, was used to quantify repertoire sharing. Out-of-frame TCRB sequences from naive cells were analyzed to stand in for the pre-selection repertoire. Not all clones reach the TCRdb copy of this immuneACCESS table, which keeps in-frame sequences only. Checked studies attribute under half of the gap to unresolved V genes and leave the rest unexplained. V, J and clone size are those of that table, while D and trimming were read from the DNA. For this sample there are 550,000 to 850,000 clones; 13% appear just once. The top ten hold 0.022% of the sample.

CDR1 and CDR2 were assigned from the germline V gene as ENHRY and SYGVKD. V loses 4 bases of germline sequence and J loses 2 bases, and the interval between the two ends is 6 bases. The CDR3 goes from the cysteine to the phenylalanine over 12 residues. Only the CDR3 portion is preserved as DNA: 36 bases, with reading frame beginning at the first base. Each donor gave one peripheral blood draw, about 100 mL on average, collected into heparinised tubes. A BD FACSAria II and a panel including CD45RO, CCR7, CD25, CD127, CD95 and CD27 were used to sort naive, central memory, regulatory and stem cell-like memory CD4+ T cells. Every sorted population had a purity above 98%. PBMCs were separated immediately by Lymphoprep density gradient centrifugation and were stained directly, without being cultured. Samples were stained and sorted in pairs, with one healthy donor and one patient per experiment, so that batch effects were minimized.

With regard to this clone: The specificity of this receptor is unknown. Base qualities are not recorded, but no much larger clone differs from it by a single base.

The chain links TRBV10-3 with TRBJ2-7, and TRBD2 may be the D gene, going by 6 matching bases. The specimen sequenced was naive CD4+ T cells from blood. The label giving this sample's cell subset or site can be read as: true naive CD4+ T cells. The TCR originated in a man aged 18 to 29 with type 1 diabetes. For the CDR3, the sequence is CAISGGTYEQYF. In nucleotides, the sequence is TGTGCCATCAGTGGCGGGACCTACGAGCAGTACTTC.